What follows is one T cell receptor (beta chain) and its context. What it recognizes is unknown. CD4+CD45RO+CD25- cells were isolated as memory CD4+ T cells. Full-length variable regions came from constant-region reverse primers plus semi-nested Nested Universal Primer A PCR. TCRdb recomputed calls from the 5' RACE reads with MiXCR, one row per CDR3 protein. The sample shows about 6,400 distinct CDR3 sequences, 55% to 60% of them seen only once. Findings and limits, study-wide: Whole repertoires were not studied in the larger cohort, only one V-J beta rearrangement. Tumor Tregs overlapped most with tumor, then blood, naive CD4+ cells.

This clonotype originated in a female donor with breast cancer. The source material was tumor-infiltrating memory CD4+ T cells sorted from the breast tumor. This sample's subset: memory CD4+ T cells, CD4+CD45RO+CD25-.

The CDR3 DNA follows: TGTGCCAGCTCACACGGGGACACTGAAGCTTTCTTT. As protein: CASSHGDTEAFF. The chain joins TRBV18 to TRBJ1-1; D is uncertain. Germline CDR1 reads KGHSH; CDR2 reads LQKENI. The CDR3 totals 12 residues. Deletions cut 4 bases from V and 3 bases from J, with 6 bases between. The variable domain in full, with the rest retrieved from reference TRBV18 and TRBJ1-1, is NAGVMQNPRHLVRRRGQEARLRCSPMKGHSHVYWYRQLPEEGLKFMVYLQKENIIDESGMPKERFSAEFPKEGPSILRIQQVVRGDSAAYFCASSHGDTEAFFGQGTRLTVV.